The 27 T cell receptor beta chains below were found in one sample sequenced in a study of CD8 T cells in Susac syndrome. It was with random hexamers that about 0.45 to 1 ug RNA was reverse transcribed. TCRdb redid the calling of the immunoSEQ multiplex PCR reads with MiXCR, one entry per CDR3 protein. Of roughly 120,000 distinct CDR3 sequences in the sample, approximately 94% were seen once. The material sequenced was CD4+ T cells from PBMCs. All receptors derive from a human donor with multiple sclerosis.

The chain couples TRBV30 to TRBJ1-1; 8 bases are shared with TRBD1. J lost 6 bases, V lost 3 bases, and 9 bases had no gene match. CDR1 is GTSNPN, CDR2 SVGIG, per germline (reference sequence). This CDR3 is 14 amino acids long. CDR3 DNA: TGTGCCTGGAGATCGACAGGGGTGATAGCTGAAGCTTTCTTT. Translated, it gives CAWRSTGVIAEAFF.

This chain uses TRBV7-3 with TRBJ2-2; D may correspond to TRBD1 or TRBD2 (5 bases each). Germline V gene sequence: CDR1 SGHTA, CDR2 FQGTGA. CDR3 length: 16 amino acids. V was trimmed by 5 bases and J by 0 bases, leaving 13 bases between them. The CDR3 loop is CASSRVGTANTGELFF. The CDR3, as DNA: TGTGCCAGCAGCCGCGTAGGGACGGCGAACACCGGGGAGCTGTTTTTT.

The rearrangement links TRBV20-1 to TRBJ1-2; TRBD1 agrees at 9 bases. J gave up 4 bases and V 3 bases, and 6 bases lay outside the gene matches. Germline V lookup: CDR1 DFQATT, CDR2 SNEGSKA (reference sequence). The length of the CDR3 is 14 residues. This CDR3 reads CSASGGQGGYGYTF. CDR3 sequence (DNA): TGCAGTGCTAGCGGGGGACAGGGTGGCTATGGCTACACCTTC.

The V gene is TRBV11-2, the J gene TRBJ1-2; D is unresolved. This CDR3 is built from 13 residues. V was trimmed by 7 bases and J by 3 bases, leaving 12 bases between them. Germline CDR1 and CDR2: SGHAT and FQNNGV. The CDR3 sequence is CASTTGTDYGYTF. CDR3 sequence (DNA): TGTGCCAGCACCACGGGCACCGACTATGGCTACACCTTC.

The chain carries TRBV19 and TRBJ2-5, with D perhaps given as TRBD1 or TRBD2 (5 bases each). Trimming left V 6 bases short and J 5 bases short, with 19 bases between. CDR3 length: 15 residues. Germline CDR1 LNHDA, CDR2 SQIVND (reference sequence). CDR3 residues: CASRGGSPEGETQYF. In nucleotides, the CDR3 is TGTGCCAGTAGGGGCGGGTCGCCCGAGGGGGAGACCCAGTACTTC.

The chain uses TRBV20-1 and TRBJ2-7; 12 bases map to TRBD2. Trimming at V came to 6 bases and at J to 5 bases, leaving 11 bases not matched to a gene. In germline, CDR1 is DFQATT, CDR2 SNEGSKA (reference sequence). This CDR3 has 15 amino acids. The CDR3 bases are TGCAGTGCCCAGAGGCTAGCGGGAGGGCGGAACGAGCAGTACTTC. Translated, it gives CSAQRLAGGRNEQYF.

The chain links TRBV7-9 to TRBJ2-2; D call uncertain. The V gene lost 2 bases and the J gene lost 15 bases, with 19 bases spanning the gap. CDR1 and CDR2 from the germline V gene are SEHNR and FQNEAQ (reference sequence). The CDR3 spans 14 residues. In nucleotides, the CDR3 is TGTGCCAGCAGCTTAACAAGCGCTCTGCTCCAGGTGTTTTTT. This codes for CASSLTSALLQVFF.

The chain links TRBV6-6 to TRBJ2-3; 9 positions match TRBD2. V lost 7 bases, J lost 6 bases, and 5 bases stayed unmatched. The CDR3 has 13 amino acids. Germline assignment: CDR1 MNHNY and CDR2 SVGAGI (reference sequence). In nucleotides, the CDR3 is TGTGCCAGCAAGGCGGGAGGGGCGGATACGCAGTATTTT. The encoded protein is CASKAGGADTQYF.

The rearrangement links TRBV6-5 to TRBJ2-5; 10 bases fit TRBD1. The CDR3 runs 14 residues. V lost 9 bases, J lost 5 bases, and 9 bases stayed unmatched. Germline loops: CDR1 MNHEY, CDR2 SVGAGI. This CDR3 reads CASATGQGSETQYF. The CDR3 nucleotides read TGTGCCAGTGCCACGGGACAGGGGTCGGAGACCCAGTACTTC.

The chain couples TRBV6-1 to TRBJ1-1; D unclear. This CDR3 has 15 residues. Germline loops: CDR1 MNHNS, CDR2 SASEGT. Trimming took off 10 bases at V and 6 bases at J, with 24 bases between the two ends. CDR3 region: CATTSARGGGSEAFF. In DNA, the CDR3 is TGTGCCACCACCTCAGCCCGCGGCGGAGGTTCTGAAGCTTTCTTT.

The chain combines TRBV14 with TRBJ2-7; 9 bases are a match to TRBD1. Germline CDR1 and CDR2: SGHDN and FVKESK. The CDR3 extends over 17 amino acids. With V trimmed by 3 bases and J by 4 bases, 13 bases remained unmatched. The CDR3 loop is CASSHHSGGTGLYEQYF. CDR3 sequence (DNA): TGTGCCAGCAGCCACCACTCCGGCGGGACAGGGTTATACGAGCAGTACTTC.

This chain joins TRBV25-1 and TRBJ1-2; no definite D call. V dropped 5 bases and J dropped 2 bases, with 12 bases sitting between them. The CDR3 has 14 residues. Germline V gene sequence: CDR1 MGHDK, CDR2 SYGVNS. Here the CDR3 reads CASSPLPPNYGYTF. As DNA, the CDR3 is TGTGCCAGCAGTCCCCTTCCCCCGAACTATGGCTACACCTTC.

Notes on this clonotype: The junction does not match germline at one end; this may be a read error. This chain joins TRBV10-1 and TRBJ2-5; D tentatively fits TRBD1 or TRBD2 (7 bases each). Germline V gene lookup returns CDR1 WNHNN and CDR2 SYGVQD (reference sequence). This CDR3 comprises 13 residues. DNA of the CDR3: TGCGCCAGCAGTGAGGCAGGGGGGGAGACCCAGCACTTC. Translated, it gives CASSEAGGETQHF.

V usage is TRBV20-1 and J usage is TRBJ2-7; 8 positions match TRBD1. After removal of 5 bases from V and 0 bases from J, the junction contained 12 bases not matched to a gene. The germline V gene encodes CDR1 DFQATT and CDR2 SNEGSKA (reference sequence). The CDR3 contains 16 residues. CDR3 amino acids: CSACTPDRGGSYEQYF. The CDR3 coding sequence is TGCAGTGCTTGTACGCCAGACAGGGGAGGCTCCTACGAGCAGTACTTC.

The chain uses TRBV28 and TRBJ2-3, with TRBD2 as a possible D gene (6 bases). There are 16 residues in the CDR3. Trimming cost V 7 bases and J 8 bases, with 25 bases left between them. The germline CDR1 and CDR2 sequences are MDHEN and SYDVKM. CDR3 loop: CASTQSGKRAGGTQYF. The CDR3 DNA follows: TGTGCCAGCACCCAGAGCGGAAAACGGGCCGGGGGTACGCAGTATTTT.

DNA for the CDR3: TGCAGCGCCGCGACAGGCATCTATGGCTACACCTTC. Its translation: CSAATGIYGYTF. The chain employs TRBV29-1 and TRBJ1-2; D is perhaps TRBD1 (6 bases). The V end lost 7 bases, the J end lost 4 bases, and 13 bases lay between the germline ends. Germline loops: CDR1 SQVTM, CDR2 ANQGSEA. CDR3 length equals 12 residues.

This rearrangement joins TRBV5-1 to TRBJ1-2, with 7 bases matching TRBD1. Germline V gives CDR1 SGHRS, CDR2 YFSETQ. This CDR3 is 14 amino acids long. V lost 3 bases and J lost 4; bases outside the gene matches: 6. CDR3 sequence reads: CASSSTTGIYGYTF. The CDR3 DNA is TGCGCCAGCAGCTCCACGACAGGGATCTATGGCTACACCTTC.

The gene calls are TRBV6-2 or TRBV6-3 and TRBJ2-5; maybe TRBD1 (5 bases). V was clipped by 5 bases and J by 5 bases, with 9 bases between them. Germline V lookup: CDR1 MNHEY, CDR2 SVGEGT. This CDR3 has 12 amino acids. CDR3 sequence: CASSQGHETQYF. In nucleotides, the CDR3 is TGTGCCAGCAGTCAGGGCCACGAGACCCAGTACTTC.

This chain uses TRBV19 with TRBJ1-5; D is unresolved. Between the trimmed V and J ends, which lost 6 bases and 6 bases, there was a span of 9 bases. The CDR3 runs 12 residues. Germline CDR1 and CDR2: LNHDA and SQIVND (reference sequence). This chain's CDR3 is CASRDGGQPQHF. In DNA, the CDR3 is TGTGCCAGTAGAGATGGAGGTCAGCCCCAGCATTTT.

The chain recombines TRBV15 with TRBJ1-5, with a tentative D call TRBD1 (6 bases). V dropped 5 bases and J dropped 5 bases, with 13 bases sitting between them. The CDR3 runs to 14 residues. The germline gives CDR1 LNHNV, CDR2 YYDKDF (reference sequence). The CDR3 spells CATSVVGGYQPQHF. In DNA, the CDR3 is TGTGCCACCAGCGTAGTGGGGGGCTATCAGCCCCAGCATTTT.

The chain recombines TRBV7-2 with TRBJ2-6; TRBD2 matches at 9 bases. The germline V gene encodes CDR1 SGHTA and CDR2 FQGNSA. The CDR3 is made up of 19 amino acids. V shed 2 bases, J shed 3 bases, and the junction held 11 bases outside the gene matches. Here the CDR3 DNA reads TGTGCCAGCAGCTTAAACTTCCCTAGCGGGAAGGGTGGGGCCAACGTCCTGACTTTC. It translates to CASSLNFPSGKGGANVLTF.

In nucleotides, the CDR3 is TGTGCCAGCAGCGGGATTGCAACGGCACAAGAGACCCAGTACTTC. Residues: CASSGIATAQETQYF. The rearrangement links TRBV11-2 to TRBJ2-5; D gene unclear. The CDR3 totals 15 residues. Trimming left V 5 bases short and J 2 bases short, with 15 bases between. Germline V gene data show CDR1 as SGHAT and CDR2 as FQNNGV.

J is TRBJ2-7 and V is TRBV5-1; D gene uncertain. Trimming removed 4 bases at V and 7 bases at J, with 12 bases between. CDR3 size: 12 residues. CDR1 is SGHRS and CDR2 is YFSETQ in the germline V gene. The CDR3 DNA is TGCGCCAGCAGCGGCACCTCTCGGGAGCAGTACTTC. Protein sequence: CASSGTSREQYF.

This clonotype has a single count. The chain uses TRBV6-2 or TRBV6-3 and TRBJ2-2; D unclear. Germline loops: CDR1 MNHEY, CDR2 SVGEGT. V lost 4 bases to trimming and J lost 1 base, with 13 bases between them. This CDR3 contains 16 residues. The CDR3 reads CASSFRSTLNTGELFF. The CDR3 nucleotides read TGTGCCAGCAGTTTTCGAAGTACCCTGAACACCGGGGAGCTGTTTTTT.

V gene TRBV19 combines with J gene TRBJ2-1, with TRBD1 matching 10 bases. Trimming removed 5 bases from V and 5 bases from J; junction bases left unmatched: 6. Germline values: CDR1 LNHDA, CDR2 SQIVND (reference sequence). The CDR3 runs to 15 residues. The CDR3 DNA sequence: TGTGCCAGTAGTGCAAGACAGGGGGCGGACAATGAGCAGTTCTTC. This sequence encodes CASSARQGADNEQFF.

The chain employs TRBV20-1 and TRBJ1-2; 7 nucleotides match TRBD1. Germline lookup yields CDR1 DFQATT and CDR2 SNEGSKA (reference sequence). The V and J ends lost 4 bases and 1 base, in that order; junction bases with no gene match: 3. The CDR3 extends over 13 amino acids. The CDR3 spells CSAKTGLNYGYTF. The CDR3 nucleotides are TGCAGTGCTAAGACAGGGCTTAACTATGGCTACACCTTC.

The chain links TRBV6-5 to TRBJ2-3; D is ambiguous. CDR3 length: 13 amino acids. V was shortened by 5 bases and J by 4 bases, with 10 bases between the two germline ends. Germline CDR1 and CDR2: MNHEY and SVGAGI. The CDR3 protein is CASSLPWADTQYF. CDR3 sequence (DNA): TGTGCCAGCAGTCTTCCCTGGGCAGATACGCAGTATTTT.